The 28 T cell receptor beta chains below come from one sample, sequenced in a study of blood T cell repertoires in COVID-19. Assay used: immunoSEQ multiplex PCR; TCRdb lists only in-frame clones, some missing. The table has fewer than 200,000 clones, around three quarters seen once; the top ten hold about 7.8%. Specimen: peripheral blood. The receptors shown here come from a man aged 55 to 70 with acute or convalescent COVID-19.

This sequence joins TRBV9 and TRBJ1-4, with D tentatively TRBD1 (6 bases). Germline V gives CDR1 SGDLS, CDR2 YYNGEE. Trimming removed 1 base from V and 6 bases from J, with 13 bases in between. There are 15 residues in the CDR3. CDR3 residues: CASSVQGSQHEKLFF. As DNA, the CDR3 is TGTGCCAGCAGCGTACAGGGGTCGCAGCATGAAAAACTGTTTTTT.

The V and J genes are TRBV5-1 and TRBJ2-7; 7 bases agree with TRBD1. This CDR3 contains 15 residues. The trim removed 0 bases at V and 2 bases at J, leaving 5 bases unmatched. Germline V gene data show CDR1 as SGHRS and CDR2 as YFSETQ. CDR3 region: CASSLVTGRTYEQYF. The CDR3 nucleotides are TGCGCCAGCAGCTTGGTGACAGGGAGAACCTACGAGCAGTACTTC.

In its sample, this clone was seen a few times. The chain carries TRBV2 and TRBJ1-6, with a possible D match to TRBD1 (6 bases). This CDR3 is 14 amino acids long. Germline V gives CDR1 SNHLY, CDR2 FYNNEI. Trimming pared 5 bases from V and 4 bases from J, leaving 9 bases between. In DNA, the CDR3 is TGTGCCAGCAGTCCGGGACAATATAATTCACCCCTCCACTTT. As protein: CASSPGQYNSPLHF.

This clone has a single count. This chain uses TRBV4-3 with TRBJ1-1; D gene uncertain. This CDR3 is built from 14 residues. Germline V gives CDR1 LGHNA, CDR2 YSLEER. The V and J ends lost 1 base and 1 base respectively, with 7 bases between them. The CDR3 sequence: CASSQAAANTEAFF. Here the CDR3 DNA reads TGCGCCAGCAGCCAAGCTGCGGCGAACACTGAAGCTTTCTTT.

CDR3: CASSDPDRGSYEQYF. The CDR3 DNA follows: TGTGCCAGCAGTGATCCGGACAGGGGCTCCTACGAGCAGTACTTC. The chain recombines TRBV6-1 with TRBJ2-7; 9 positions agree with TRBD1. CDR1 MNHNS and CDR2 SASEGT come from the germline V gene. This CDR3 has 15 residues. With V trimmed by 3 bases and J by 0 bases, 3 bases remained unmatched.

The chain combines TRBV3-1 (or the pseudogene TRBV3-2) with TRBJ2-2, with TRBD1 matching 7 bases. There are 15 residues in the CDR3. Germline CDR1 LGHDT, CDR2 YNNKEL (reference sequence). Trimming cost V 0 bases and J 5 bases; bases outside gene matches: 3. The CDR3 sequence: CASSQEGGYTGELFF. The CDR3 bases are TGTGCCAGCAGCCAAGAAGGGGGCTATACCGGGGAGCTGTTTTTT.

The sample holds a few counts of this clone. The rearrangement uses TRBV6-5 and TRBJ1-5; weak D call: TRBD1 (6 bases). This CDR3 spans 14 amino acids. Germline loops: CDR1 MNHEY, CDR2 SVGAGI. The germline V and J ends were trimmed by 10 bases and 3 bases, with 16 bases remaining between them. The CDR3 here is CATAEGGLNQPQHF. CDR3 sequence (DNA): TGTGCCACCGCGGAGGGGGGGCTCAATCAGCCCCAGCATTTT.

The genes are TRBV19 and TRBJ2-1; 7 nucleotides align to TRBD2. The CDR3 loop spans 15 amino acids. Losses at the gene ends were 0 bases for V and 6 bases for J; bases not matched to a gene: 5. The germline V gene has CDR1 LNHDA and CDR2 SQIVND (reference sequence). The CDR3 DNA reads as TGTGCCAGTAGTATAGACCGCGGGAGCTTCAATGAGCAGTTCTTC. Translation gives CASSIDRGSFNEQFF.

The rearrangement uses TRBV5-6 and TRBJ2-3, with a weak D call TRBD2 (6 bases). The germline gives CDR1 SGHDT, CDR2 YYEEEE. The CDR3 length is 13 residues. V dropped 3 bases and J dropped 3 bases, with 8 bases sitting between them. CDR3 loop: CASSYGGTDTQYF. As DNA, the CDR3 is TGTGCCAGCAGCTACGGGGGTACAGATACGCAGTATTTT.

The rearrangement joins TRBV5-5 to TRBJ1-1; D perhaps matches TRBD1 (6 bases). The CDR3 contains 15 residues. The germline CDR1 and CDR2 sequences are SGHKS and YYEKEE (reference sequence). The germline V and J ends were trimmed by 4 bases and 0 bases, with 13 bases remaining between them. The chain's CDR3 is CASSPRGHMNTEAFF. The CDR3 DNA reads as TGTGCCAGCAGCCCAAGGGGACATATGAACACTGAAGCTTTCTTT. The entire variable domain, with the rest obtained from reference TRBV5-5 and TRBJ1-1, is as follows: DAGVTQSPTHLIKTRGQQVTLRCSPISGHKSVSWYQQVLGQGPQFIFQYYEKEERGRGNFPDRFSARQFPNYSSELNVNALLLGDSALYLCASSPRGHMNTEAFFGQGTRLTVV.

This chain connects TRBV7-2 to TRBJ2-2; 7 positions match TRBD2. Unmatched junction bases numbered 10, after V lost 2 bases and J lost 7 bases. This CDR3 has 16 residues. Germline values: CDR1 SGHTA, CDR2 FQGNSA. CDR3 sequence (DNA): TGTGCCAGCAGCTTAAACACCGGGACTACTAGCGGGGAGCTGTTTTTT. Residues: CASSLNTGTTSGELFF.

The rearrangement uses TRBV12-3 or TRBV12-4 and TRBJ2-7; maybe TRBD1 (5 bases). The CDR3 contains 13 residues. Trimming left V 3 bases short and J 2 bases short, with 8 bases between. For the CDR3, the DNA is TGTGCCAGCAGTTTGGGCAGGGCCTACGAGCAGTACTTC. It translates to CASSLGRAYEQYF.

The chain carries TRBV5-1 and TRBJ2-1; D is perhaps TRBD1 (5 bases). CDR1 is SGHRS, CDR2 YFSETQ, per germline. V lost 3 bases, J lost 1 base, and 11 bases lay in between. The CDR3 sequence is 15 residues long. This CDR3 is CASSWSGPSYNEQFF. CDR3 in DNA: TGCGCCAGCAGCTGGTCAGGGCCTTCCTACAATGAGCAGTTCTTC.

This chain links TRBV2 with TRBJ1-6, with 7 bases matching TRBD1. Germline V gene lookup returns CDR1 SNHLY and CDR2 FYNNEI. V shed 4 bases, J shed 7 bases, and the junction held 7 bases outside the gene matches. CDR3 length: 15 amino acids. The chain's CDR3 is CASSGGQLGNSPLHF. The CDR3 coding sequence is TGTGCCAGCAGTGGGGGACAGTTAGGGAATTCACCCCTCCACTTT.

This chain uses TRBV7-8 with TRBJ2-3, with D unclear. V dropped 3 bases and J dropped 6 bases, with 10 bases sitting between them. CDR1 SGHVS and CDR2 FQNEAQ come from the germline V gene. The length of the CDR3 is 13 residues. The CDR3 protein is CASSLSSMDTQYF. The DNA for the CDR3 is TGTGCCAGCAGCTTGTCTAGTATGGATACGCAGTATTTT.

The sample holds a few counts of this clone. The chain joins TRBV9 to TRBJ1-6; D remains ambiguous. Per germline, CDR1 SGDLS and CDR2 YYNGEE. CDR3 length: 16 amino acids. The V end lost 0 bases, the J end lost 9 bases, and 16 bases lay between the germline ends. The CDR3 DNA reads as TGTGCCAGCAGCGTAGGTCTGCCTGAGAATGGTTCACCCCTCCACTTT. This codes for CASSVGLPENGSPLHF. The complete variable domain, with remaining parts taken from reference TRBV9 and TRBJ1-6, reads DSGVTQTPKHLITATGQRVTLRCSPRSGDLSVYWYQQSLDQGLQFLIQYYNGEERAKGNILERFSAQQFPDLHSELNLSSLELGDSALYFCASSVGLPENGSPLHFGNGTRLTVT.

The rearrangement uses TRBV2 and TRBJ1-1; D gene unclear. V was pared by 6 bases and J by 0 bases, with 11 bases between. The CDR3 extends over 14 amino acids. Germline CDR1 is SNHLY and CDR2 is FYNNEI. In DNA, the CDR3 is TGTGCCAGCAGCATAGGAGACTTGAACACTGAAGCTTTCTTT. Its protein is CASSIGDLNTEAFF.

The chain couples TRBV3-1 (or the pseudogene TRBV3-2) to TRBJ2-5; TRBD2 might be the D (6 bases). V dropped 0 bases and J dropped 3 bases, with 8 bases sitting between them. The CDR3 is 14 residues long. Germline V gene lookup returns CDR1 LGHDT and CDR2 YNNKEL (reference sequence). DNA for the CDR3: TGTGCCAGCAGCCAAGAGTGGGAGGAAGAGACCCAGTACTTC. As protein: CASSQEWEEETQYF.

V usage is TRBV11-2 and J usage is TRBJ2-2, with 9 bases fitting TRBD1. Germline CDR1 SGHAT, CDR2 FQNNGV. J lost 4 bases, V lost 5 bases, and 8 bases had no gene match. The CDR3 covers 16 residues. CDR3 sequence (DNA): TGTGCCAGCAGCCCACGGACAGGGGATCGCACCGGGGAGCTGTTTTTT. It codes for CASSPRTGDRTGELFF.

J is TRBJ1-5 and V is TRBV4-3, with 7 bases identical to TRBD1. CDR3 length: 16 residues. The V segment lost 0 bases and the J segment 2 bases; nucleotides outside the gene matches: 4. The germline V gene encodes CDR1 LGHNA and CDR2 YSLEER. CDR3 region: CASSQESRGGNQPQHF. The CDR3 region has the DNA TGCGCCAGCAGCCAAGAATCCAGGGGGGGCAATCAGCCCCAGCATTTT.

The chain joins TRBV10-3 to TRBJ2-1; D perhaps matches TRBD1 (5 bases). CDR1 is ENHRY and CDR2 is SYGVKD in the germline V gene. CDR3 length: 12 amino acids. V lost 11 bases, J lost 7 bases, and 15 bases lay in between. CDR3 in amino acids: CASSRAANEQFF. In nucleotides, the CDR3 is TGTGCCTCCTCCAGGGCAGCAAATGAGCAGTTCTTC.

The chain employs TRBV5-1 and TRBJ2-5; 9 bases agree with TRBD1. Germline V CDR1 and CDR2: SGHRS, YFSETQ. There are 17 residues in the CDR3. With 0 bases clipped from V and 5 bases from J, the junction kept 11 bases outside the gene matches. CDR3 in DNA: TGCGCCAGCAGCTTGGGGGGCCGGACAGGGGCCGGGGAGACCCAGTACTTC. This encodes CASSLGGRTGAGETQYF. The whole variable domain, remainder taken from reference TRBV5-1 and TRBJ2-5, is KAGVTQTPRYLIKTRGQQVTLSCSPISGHRSVSWYQQTPGQGLQFLFEYFSETQRNKGNFPGRFSGRQFSNSRSEMNVSTLELGDSALYLCASSLGGRTGAGETQYFGPGTRLLVL.

This clone was observed a few times. This sequence joins TRBV27 and TRBJ1-6; TRBD1 might be the D (5 bases). The germline V and J ends were trimmed by 0 bases and 5 bases, with 14 bases remaining between them. CDR3 size: 17 residues. Germline CDR1 MNHEY, CDR2 SMNVEV (reference sequence). In DNA form, the CDR3 reads TGTGCCAGCAGTTTATCCAAAACTACAGGAGATAATTCACCCCTCCACTTT. Its translation: CASSLSKTTGDNSPLHF.

The CDR3 DNA follows: TGTGCCTGGATGGACTTCCACCAGACGAACACTGAAGCTTTCTTT. Its translation is CAWMDFHQTNTEAFF. The genes are TRBV30 and TRBJ1-1, with D unresolved. CDR1 and CDR2 from the germline V gene are GTSNPN and SVGIG (reference sequence). This CDR3 has 15 amino acids. With 4 bases removed from V and 1 base from J, the gap between germline ends came to 16 bases.

The chain employs TRBV9 and TRBJ2-2; the match to TRBD1 covers 7 bases. This CDR3 has 13 residues. V dropped 2 bases and J dropped 5; count of bases not matched to a gene: 0. Germline loops: CDR1 SGDLS, CDR2 YYNGEE. The CDR3 here is CASSVTGTGELFF. The DNA for the CDR3 is TGTGCCAGCAGCGTGACAGGGACCGGGGAGCTGTTTTTT.

The gene calls are TRBV29-1 and TRBJ2-3; TRBD2 aligns across 7 bases. Germline V gene sequence: CDR1 SQVTM, CDR2 ANQGSEA. The CDR3 covers 14 residues. Unmatched junction bases numbered 7, after V lost 7 bases and J lost 0 bases. The CDR3 bases are TGCAGCGAGGGAAGGGGACTAAGCACAGATACGCAGTATTTT. Translated, it gives CSEGRGLSTDTQYF.

The genes are TRBV7-9 and TRBJ2-7; the match to TRBD1 covers 8 bases. This CDR3 is built from 16 residues. J gave up 2 bases and V 5 bases, and 11 bases lay outside the gene matches. Germline V gene lookup returns CDR1 SEHNR and CDR2 FQNEAQ (reference sequence). The CDR3 loop is CASSPGQGPRAYEQYF. In DNA form, the CDR3 reads TGTGCCAGCAGCCCTGGACAGGGCCCTAGGGCCTACGAGCAGTACTTC.

The J gene is TRBJ2-1, the V gene TRBV5-4, with 9 positions matching TRBD1. From germline, CDR1 is SGHNT and CDR2 YYREEE (reference sequence). The CDR3 length is 16 residues. Trimming removed 5 bases from V and 5 bases from J; junction bases left unmatched: 11. The DNA for the CDR3 is TGTGCCAGCAGTTTTTCACAGGGGGCAAGGGACAATGAGCAGTTCTTC. The encoded protein is CASSFSQGARDNEQFF. Combining the CDR3 with reference TRBV5-4 and TRBJ2-1 gives the whole variable domain ETGVTQSPTHLIKTRGQQVTLRCSSQSGHNTVSWYQQALGQGPQFIFQYYREEENGRGNFPPRFSGLQFPNYSSELNVNALELDDSALYLCASSFSQGARDNEQFFGPGTRLTVL.